Listed below are T cell receptor beta chains from one sample, sequenced in a study of blood T cell repertoires in COVID-19. Data came from immunoSEQ multiplex PCR; TCRdb stores just in-frame clones and leaves some out. The sample holds roughly 220,000 clones; approximately 83% are singletons and the top ten take roughly 2.4%. The specimen was peripheral blood. The receptors derive from a woman in her fifties or sixties with acute or convalescent COVID-19. CDR3s include the opening cysteine and the closing phenylalanine or tryptophan. D genes are given only for firm matches. Clone size appears in some rows only: once, few, many, or a class for an expanded clone.

j_call,clone_size,v_call,d_call,cdr3_nt,cdr3_aa
TRBJ1-5,NA,TRBV28,NA,TGTGCCAGCAGTTTTGACAGGCCCAATCAGCCCCAGCATTTT,CASSFDRPNQPQHF
TRBJ1-2,once,TRBV6-5,TRBD1,TGTGCCAGCAGTTACTCACGGACAGGCCCTAACTATGGCTACACCTTC,CASSYSRTGPNYGYTF
TRBJ1-1,NA,TRBV5-6,TRBD1,TGTGCCAGCAGCCGCACAGGGGTGAACACTGAAGCTTTCTTT,CASSRTGVNTEAFF
TRBJ1-1,once,TRBV4-2,NA,TGTGCCAGCAGCCAAGTCACGGAGTTGAACACTGAAGCTTTCTTT,CASSQVTELNTEAFF
TRBJ2-5,NA,TRBV11-1,TRBD1,TGTGCCAGCTCGGGACAGACGAAAGAGACCCAGTACTTC,CASSGQTKETQYF
TRBJ1-6,NA,TRBV5-8,NA,TGTGCCAGCAGCTCCGAACAGGCTCTCCCCTTTAATTCACCCCTCCACTTT,CASSSEQALPFNSPLHF
TRBJ2-1,NA,TRBV6-4,TRBD2,TGTGCCAGCAGTGACTTGGCTAGCGGGGACTACAATGAGCAGTTCTTC,CASSDLASGDYNEQFF
TRBJ1-2,NA,TRBV6-1,NA,TGTGCCAGCAGTGGCTCTACAGGGTTCAATCGCTATGGCTACACCTTC,CASSGSTGFNRYGYTF
TRBJ2-7,NA,TRBV6-5,NA,TGTGCCAGCAGTTCTGTCGCGGCACGGTACGAGCAGTACTTC,CASSSVAARYEQYF
TRBJ2-3,once,TRBV6-2/TRBV6-3,NA,TGTGCCAGCAGTTACTACAGGACCGGTAAAGGGGCAGATACGCAGTATTTT,CASSYYRTGKGADTQYF
TRBJ2-2,NA,TRBV6-1,TRBD1,TGTGCCAGCAGTGGGTGGCAGGGGGCCACTCCGCGCACCGGGGAGCTGTTTTTT,CASSGWQGATPRTGELFF
TRBJ1-1,NA,TRBV7-9,NA,TGTGCCAGCAGCGGTGACTGGGGGGGAAACACTGAAGCTTTCTTT,CASSGDWGGNTEAFF
TRBJ1-1,NA,TRBV11-2,NA,TGTGCCAGCAGCTTAGCCTCAGGGGCGGCTTTCTTT,CASSLASGAAFF
TRBJ1-1,NA,TRBV27,NA,TGTGCCAGCAGTCGACTGAACGAAGCTTTCTTT,CASSRLNEAFF
TRBJ1-2,NA,TRBV2,TRBD1,TGTGCCAGCAGCCGGGGACAGGGCCATGGCTACACCTTC,CASSRGQGHGYTF
TRBJ1-2,NA,TRBV2,TRBD1,TGTGCCAGCAGTGAGCAGGGACAGGCCAAAAACTATGGCTACACCTTC,CASSEQGQAKNYGYTF
TRBJ2-3,NA,TRBV7-3,TRBD2,TGTGCCAGCAGCTTACTAGCGGGGGGCCTAAAGGATACGCAGTATTTT,CASSLLAGGLKDTQYF
TRBJ1-1,NA,TRBV5-5,NA,TGTGCCAGCAGCTTGGTCCCCCAGTTGAACACTGAAGCTTTCTTT,CASSLVPQLNTEAFF
TRBJ2-2,NA,TRBV7-2,NA,TGTGCCAGCAGTCACGTTGGACTCACCGGGGAGCTGTTTTTT,CASSHVGLTGELFF
TRBJ2-2,NA,TRBV4-3,NA,TGCGCCAGCAGCCAAGATTTTGGCCCCGGGGAGCTGTTTTTT,CASSQDFGPGELFF
TRBJ2-3,NA,TRBV5-5,NA,TGTGCCAGCAGCTTGGTCGAAGGGGGAAGCACAGATACGCAGTATTTT,CASSLVEGGSTDTQYF
TRBJ1-2,NA,TRBV20-1,NA,TGCAGTGCTAGTGAAGGTGGAGGCAGGGGTAATGGCTACACCTTC,CSASEGGGRGNGYTF
TRBJ2-2,NA,TRBV14,NA,TGTGCCAGCAGCCAAGATCGGGGGGCGCACACCGGGGAGCTGTTTTTT,CASSQDRGAHTGELFF
TRBJ1-2,once,TRBV6-5,TRBD1,TGTGCCAGCAGTAGGGACAGGACCTATGGCTACACCTTC,CASSRDRTYGYTF
TRBJ1-2,few,TRBV2,TRBD1,TGTGCCAGCAGTGTCCAGGACAGGTCTAACTATGGCTACACCTTC,CASSVQDRSNYGYTF
TRBJ1-5,NA,TRBV6-6,TRBD1,TGTGCCAGCAGTCGCCGAGGGGGCGAGAGTTGGAATCAGCCCCAGCATTTT,CASSRRGGESWNQPQHF
TRBJ1-2,NA,TRBV29-1,TRBD1,TGCAGCGTTGAGAAAGTTGAGGGGGCGAAGGTGGGGAACACCTTC,CSVEKVEGAKVGNTF
TRBJ1-2,NA,TRBV27,TRBD1,TGTGCCAGCAGCCCGGGACAGGGGAGAGGCTACACCTTC,CASSPGQGRGYTF
TRBJ1-2,NA,TRBV2,TRBD1,TGTGCCAGCAGGACAGGGTTTGGCTACACCTTC,CASRTGFGYTF
TRBJ1-1,NA,TRBV13,NA,TGTGCCAGCAGTACGGGACTCCGGAACACTGAAGCTTTCTTT,CASSTGLRNTEAFF
TRBJ2-1,NA,TRBV7-2,TRBD2,TGTGCCAGCAGCTTAGGTGGGACTAGCTCCGGTGAGCAGTTCTTC,CASSLGGTSSGEQFF
TRBJ2-6,once,TRBV5-1,TRBD1,TGCGCCAGCAGCTTGGAGACAGGGGGCTCAAACTCTGGGGCCAACGTCCTGACTTTC,CASSLETGGSNSGANVLTF
TRBJ2-7,NA,TRBV10-1,NA,TGCGCCAGCCAAGACCGGGACACAACCTACGAGCAGTACTTC,CASQDRDTTYEQYF
TRBJ2-7,NA,TRBV19,TRBD1,TGTGCCAGTAGTCTCCAGGGACAGGGCCCCAACGAGCAGTACTTC,CASSLQGQGPNEQYF
TRBJ2-2,NA,TRBV6-5,NA,TGTGCCAGCAGCCTGGGACACGGGCGGACCGGGGAGCTGTTTTTT,CASSLGHGRTGELFF
TRBJ2-2,NA,TRBV19,TRBD2,TGTGCCAGTAGTAAGGCTAGCGGGGGTATCTGGAACACCGGGGAGCTGTTTTTT,CASSKASGGIWNTGELFF
TRBJ2-3,NA,TRBV3-1/TRBV3-2,TRBD1,TGTGCCAGCAGCTGGGGACAGGGCCGATCTCTATCAGATACGCAGTATTTT,CASSWGQGRSLSDTQYF
TRBJ2-5,NA,TRBV7-2,TRBD2,TGTGCCAGCAGCCCGGGGGGAAACCAAGAGACCCAGTACTTC,CASSPGGNQETQYF
TRBJ1-3,NA,TRBV5-1,NA,TGCGCCAGCAGCCAACAACAGGGAAACACCATATATTTT,CASSQQQGNTIYF
TRBJ2-1,NA,TRBV5-1,TRBD1,TGCGCCAGCAGCTTGGCCGCGGGACAGGGATGGAATGAGCAGTTCTTC,CASSLAAGQGWNEQFF
TRBJ1-6,NA,TRBV3-1/TRBV3-2,NA,TGTGCCAGCAGCCAACCAGGTCCCACCCTCCACTTT,CASSQPGPTLHF
TRBJ2-1,NA,TRBV7-9,NA,TGTGCCAGCAGCCGACTTGTCGAAGGCGGCGAGCAGTTCTTC,CASSRLVEGGEQFF
TRBJ2-3,NA,TRBV30,NA,TGTGCCTGGCGGCGGGTCGTCTTCACAGATACGCAGTATTTT,CAWRRVVFTDTQYF
TRBJ1-1,NA,TRBV27,NA,TGTGCCAGCAGTTTTGTCAGGGACACTGAAGCTTTCTTT,CASSFVRDTEAFF
TRBJ2-3,NA,TRBV25-1,TRBD1,TGTGCCAGCAGTGAACCGGGACAGGGAACAGATACGCAGTATTTT,CASSEPGQGTDTQYF